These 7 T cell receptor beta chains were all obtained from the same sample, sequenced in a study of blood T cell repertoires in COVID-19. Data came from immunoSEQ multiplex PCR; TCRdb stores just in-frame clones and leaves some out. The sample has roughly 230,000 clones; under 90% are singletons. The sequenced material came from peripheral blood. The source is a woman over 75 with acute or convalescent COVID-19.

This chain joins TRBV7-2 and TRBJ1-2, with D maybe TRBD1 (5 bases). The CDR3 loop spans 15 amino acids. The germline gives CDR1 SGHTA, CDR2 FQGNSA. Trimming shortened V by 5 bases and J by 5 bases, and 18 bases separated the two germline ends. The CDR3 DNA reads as TGTGCCAGCAGCCTTCGGGAGGGGATAGGGTATGGCTACACCTTC. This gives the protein CASSLREGIGYGYTF.

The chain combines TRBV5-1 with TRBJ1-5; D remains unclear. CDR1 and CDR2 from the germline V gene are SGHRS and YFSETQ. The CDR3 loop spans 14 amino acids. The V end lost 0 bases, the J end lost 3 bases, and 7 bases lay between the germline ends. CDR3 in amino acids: CASSLGQNNQPQHF. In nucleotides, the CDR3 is TGCGCCAGCAGCTTGGGGCAGAACAATCAGCCCCAGCATTTT.

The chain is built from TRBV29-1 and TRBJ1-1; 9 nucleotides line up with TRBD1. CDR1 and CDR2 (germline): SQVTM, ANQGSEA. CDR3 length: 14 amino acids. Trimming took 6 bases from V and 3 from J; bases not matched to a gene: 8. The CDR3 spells CSVGQGSGDTEAFF. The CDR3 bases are TGCAGCGTAGGACAGGGGAGCGGGGACACTGAAGCTTTCTTT.

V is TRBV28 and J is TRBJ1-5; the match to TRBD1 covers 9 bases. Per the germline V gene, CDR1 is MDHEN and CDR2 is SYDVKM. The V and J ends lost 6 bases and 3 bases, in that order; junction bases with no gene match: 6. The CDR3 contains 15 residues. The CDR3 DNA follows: TGTGCCAGCAGACGGACAGGGGCTATCAATCAGCCCCAGCATTTT. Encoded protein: CASRRTGAINQPQHF.

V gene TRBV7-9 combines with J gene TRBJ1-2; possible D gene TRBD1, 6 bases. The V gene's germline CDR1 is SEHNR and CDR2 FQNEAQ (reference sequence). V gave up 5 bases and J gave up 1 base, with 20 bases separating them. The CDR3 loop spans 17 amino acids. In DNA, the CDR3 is TGTGCCAGCAGCCCGTTAGGGGGGGGCACGATTAACTATGGCTACACCTTC. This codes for CASSPLGGGTINYGYTF.

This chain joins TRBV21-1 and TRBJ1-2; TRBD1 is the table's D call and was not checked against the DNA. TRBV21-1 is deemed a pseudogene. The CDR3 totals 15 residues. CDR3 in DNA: TGTGCCAGCAGCAAAGTAGAAACAGGGTTTTGCGGCTACACCTTC. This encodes CASSKVETGFCGYTF.

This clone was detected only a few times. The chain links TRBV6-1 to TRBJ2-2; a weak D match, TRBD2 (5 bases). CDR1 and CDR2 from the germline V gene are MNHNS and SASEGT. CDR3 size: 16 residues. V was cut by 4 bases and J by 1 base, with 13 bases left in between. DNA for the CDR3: TGTGCCAGCAGTGTCTATGTGGGAGAGAACACCGGGGAGCTGTTTTTT. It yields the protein CASSVYVGENTGELFF.